A single sample gave rise to the 23 T cell receptor beta chains below, sequenced in a study of control samples from healthy donors and cancer patients. TCRdb's table, derived via immunoSEQ multiplex PCR, lists solely in-frame clones and lacks some. The sample holds about 170,000 clones, about nine tenths seen once. Sequenced input: blood. Receptors originate from a woman aged 25 to 39 in good health.

The chain recombines TRBV19 with TRBJ2-3; D is possibly TRBD2 (6 bases). Deletions cut 1 base from V and 8 bases from J, with 13 bases between. Germline V lookup: CDR1 LNHDA, CDR2 SQIVND (reference sequence). The CDR3 covers 14 residues. CDR3 protein: CASSIGGGGGTQYF. CDR3 nucleotide sequence: TGTGCCAGTAGTATAGGGGGAGGTGGAGGTACGCAGTATTTT.

This clone was seen once. The chain couples TRBV5-5 to TRBJ2-7; D not resolved. V dropped 4 bases and J dropped 5 bases, with 13 bases sitting between them. This CDR3 is built from 13 residues. Germline V lookup: CDR1 SGHKS, CDR2 YYEKEE (reference sequence). The CDR3 sequence: CASSARTDDEQYF. CDR3 DNA sequence: TGTGCCAGCAGCGCCCGGACGGATGACGAGCAGTACTTC. Filled out from reference TRBV5-5 and TRBJ2-7, the complete variable domain reads DAGVTQSPTHLIKTRGQQVTLRCSPISGHKSVSWYQQVLGQGPQFIFQYYEKEERGRGNFPDRFSARQFPNYSSELNVNALLLGDSALYLCASSARTDDEQYFGPGTRLTVT.

The rearrangement joins TRBV6-5 to TRBJ1-3, with 7 bases that match TRBD1. The CDR3 runs 15 residues. Germline lookup yields CDR1 MNHEY and CDR2 SVGAGI. V lost 2 bases and J lost 0; bases outside the gene matches: 1. The CDR3 DNA follows: TGTGCCAGCAGTTACCGGGACAGCTCTGGAAACACCATATATTTT. Translating it yields CASSYRDSSGNTIYF.

V is TRBV10-2 and J is TRBJ1-2, with 7 bases aligning to TRBD1. The CDR3 has 12 amino acids. From germline, CDR1 is WSHSY and CDR2 SAAADI. V trimming: 7 bases; J trimming: 4 bases; junction bases outside the gene matches: 3. The DNA of the CDR3 is TGCGCCAGCACAGGGGGATCCTATGGCTACACCTTC. This translates into CASTGGSYGYTF.

The rearrangement joins TRBV5-8 to TRBJ1-2; 7 bases fit TRBD1. The CDR3 is made up of 16 amino acids. The ends lost 1 base at V and 6 bases at J; junction bases unmatched: 12. Germline V gives CDR1 SGHTS, CDR2 YDEGEE. The CDR3 is CASSLWGFRGTDGYTF. The CDR3 region has the DNA TGTGCCAGCAGCTTGTGGGGGTTCAGGGGGACCGATGGCTACACCTTC.

The DNA of the CDR3 is TGTGCCAGCAGTTTGGAGTATTATGGCTACACCTTC. It yields the protein CASSLEYYGYTF. The rearrangement joins TRBV12-3 or TRBV12-4 to TRBJ1-2; D call uncertain. V dropped 3 bases and J dropped 5 bases, with 7 bases sitting between them. The CDR3 contains 12 residues.

V is TRBV20-1 and J is TRBJ2-7, with TRBD2 matching over 9 bases. Germline V CDR1 and CDR2: DFQATT, SNEGSKA (reference sequence). CDR3 length: 11 residues. The ends lost 6 bases at V and 5 bases at J; junction bases unmatched: 2. CDR3 loop: CSASGRNEQYF. Here the CDR3 DNA reads TGCAGTGCCAGCGGGAGGAACGAGCAGTACTTC.

This chain links TRBV19 with TRBJ2-1, with a possible D match to TRBD2 (6 bases). Trimming pared 6 bases from V and 0 bases from J, leaving 12 bases between. Germline V lookup: CDR1 LNHDA, CDR2 SQIVND (reference sequence). This CDR3 has 15 residues. CDR3 residues: CASSLATSSYNEQFF. The CDR3 region has the DNA TGTGCCAGTAGCCTAGCGACCAGCTCCTACAATGAGCAGTTCTTC.

J is TRBJ2-6 and V is TRBV19; 9 nucleotides align to TRBD2. From germline, CDR1 is LNHDA and CDR2 SQIVND (reference sequence). Trimming took 3 bases from V and 1 from J; bases not matched to a gene: 4. The CDR3 spans 17 residues. CDR3 DNA sequence: TGTGCCAGTAGTATCCCTAGCGGGGCATCTGGGGCCAACGTCCTGACTTTC. This encodes CASSIPSGASGANVLTF.

The V and J genes are TRBV29-1 and TRBJ2-2; unclear D gene. V was shortened by 6 bases and J by 1 base, with 6 bases between the two germline ends. The CDR3 is made up of 12 amino acids. The V gene's germline CDR1 is SQVTM and CDR2 ANQGSEA. The CDR3 loop is CSVHRNTGELFF. The CDR3 DNA follows: TGCAGCGTGCACAGGAACACCGGGGAGCTGTTTTTT.

This clone occurred a few times. The same CDR3 is also encoded by other DNA sequences in this sample. The chain uses TRBV12-3 or TRBV12-4 and TRBJ1-2, with D unresolved. V was clipped by 3 bases and J by 6 bases, with 5 bases between them. The length of the CDR3 is 11 residues. CDR3 residues: CASSFGDGYTF. The DNA of the CDR3 is TGTGCCAGCAGTTTTGGGGATGGCTACACCTTC.

This sequence joins TRBV4-3 and TRBJ2-2; TRBD2 aligns across 9 bases. The V gene's germline CDR1 is LGHNA and CDR2 YSLEER. The CDR3 totals 17 residues. J lost 8 bases, V lost 1 base, and 11 bases had no gene match. This CDR3 reads CASSQGGVAGAEGELFF. The CDR3 nucleotides are TGCGCCAGCAGCCAAGGTGGAGTAGCGGGAGCGGAGGGGGAGCTGTTTTTT.

This chain connects TRBV10-3 to TRBJ1-2, with D unclear. This CDR3 is built from 14 residues. V was clipped by 0 bases and J by 4 bases, with 9 bases between them. From germline, CDR1 is ENHRY and CDR2 SYGVKD. The chain's CDR3 is CAISESYGSYGYTF. CDR3 nucleotides: TGTGCCATCAGTGAGTCTTACGGGAGCTATGGCTACACCTTC.

CDR3 protein: CASSWEGSPLHF. DNA of the CDR3: TGCGCCAGCAGCTGGGAGGGCTCACCCCTCCACTTT. The V call is TRBV5-1, the J call TRBJ1-6; D ambiguous. The CDR3 has 12 residues. The V and J ends lost 3 bases and 10 bases respectively, with 8 bases between them. Germline assignment: CDR1 SGHRS and CDR2 YFSETQ. Combining the CDR3 with reference TRBV5-1 and TRBJ1-6 gives the whole variable domain KAGVTQTPRYLIKTRGQQVTLSCSPISGHRSVSWYQQTPGQGLQFLFEYFSETQRNKGNFPGRFSGRQFSNSRSEMNVSTLELGDSALYLCASSWEGSPLHFGNGTRLTVT.

The J gene is TRBJ1-1, the V gene TRBV6-1; the match to TRBD1 covers 8 bases. V was pared by 1 base and J by 6 bases, with 4 bases of the junction left unmatched. Germline values: CDR1 MNHNS, CDR2 SASEGT. The CDR3 has 14 amino acids. The CDR3 here is CASSEGTGKAEAFF. CDR3 sequence (DNA): TGTGCCAGCAGTGAAGGGACAGGGAAAGCTGAAGCTTTCTTT.

The chain links TRBV7-9 to TRBJ2-7; 10 nucleotides line up with TRBD1. Germline lookup yields CDR1 SEHNR and CDR2 FQNEAQ (reference sequence). The CDR3 totals 15 residues. The junction had 9 bases not matched to a gene; V was cut back by 5 bases and J by 5 bases. CDR3 in amino acids: CASSELGDRGHEQYF. The CDR3 nucleotides read TGTGCCAGCAGCGAGCTGGGGGACAGGGGCCACGAGCAGTACTTC.

This clone turned up a few times. The rearrangement uses TRBV4-2 and TRBJ1-2; D is possibly TRBD1 (5 bases). The CDR3 contains 15 residues. V was trimmed by 0 bases and J by 4 bases, leaving 12 bases between them. CDR1 is LGHNA, CDR2 YNFKEQ, per germline. CDR3 DNA sequence: TGTGCCAGCAGCCAAGATCCCGGGGGGGTCTATGGCTACACCTTC. Encoded protein: CASSQDPGGVYGYTF.

CDR3 loop: CASTDSTEAFF. For the CDR3, the DNA is TGTGCCAGCACTGACAGCACTGAAGCTTTCTTT. V and J are TRBV12-3 or TRBV12-4 and TRBJ1-1; possible D gene TRBD1, 5 bases. The CDR3 sequence is 11 residues long. V shed 7 bases and J shed 4 bases, with 7 bases lying between them.

The chain is built from TRBV7-2 and TRBJ2-5, with 7 bases that match TRBD2. The J segment lost 5 bases and the V segment lost 8 bases, leaving 11 bases of the junction unmatched. Germline-derived CDR1 and CDR2 are SGHTA and FQGNSA. The CDR3 spans 14 residues. The CDR3, as DNA: TGTGCCAGCTCACAAGCTGGGAGGGGTGAGACCCAGTACTTC. The encoded protein is CASSQAGRGETQYF.

The chain combines TRBV7-2 with TRBJ1-6; D unresolved. Germline CDR1 and CDR2: SGHTA and FQGNSA. The CDR3 extends over 13 amino acids. Trimming pared 1 base from V and 7 bases from J, leaving 5 bases between. Here the CDR3 reads CASSLGGNSPLHF. In DNA, the CDR3 is TGTGCCAGCAGCTTAGGAGGGAATTCACCCCTCCACTTT.

This chain joins TRBV3-1 (or the pseudogene TRBV3-2) and TRBJ2-7; D perhaps matches TRBD2 (6 bases). V lost 0 bases to trimming and J lost 7 bases, with 13 bases between them. Per germline, CDR1 LGHDT and CDR2 YNNKEL (reference sequence). CDR3 length: 14 amino acids. The CDR3: CASSQDWGVGEQYF. The CDR3 DNA follows: TGTGCCAGCAGCCAAGATTGGGGGGTAGGGGAGCAGTACTTC.

This chain uses TRBV6-2 or TRBV6-3 with TRBJ2-1; D might be TRBD2 (6 bases). From germline, CDR1 is MNHEY and CDR2 SVGEGT. Trimming removed 0 bases at V and 3 bases at J, with 6 bases between. The CDR3 runs to 14 residues. The CDR3 protein is CASSYSGGYNEQFF. The CDR3 region has the DNA TGTGCCAGCAGTTACTCCGGGGGCTACAATGAGCAGTTCTTC.

The chain combines TRBV6-5 with TRBJ1-2, with unresolved D. CDR1 and CDR2 (germline): MNHEY, SVGAGI. Trimming stripped 2 bases from V and 5 bases from J, with 9 bases between. The CDR3 covers 13 residues. DNA for the CDR3: TGTGCCAGCAGTTACGAGGGTCTTTATGGCTACACCTTC. This sequence encodes CASSYEGLYGYTF.